Listed below are T cell receptor beta chains from one sample, sequenced in a study of identical twins. TCRdb passed the 5' RACE reads through MiXCR, listing each CDR3 protein once. The data hold hundreds of thousands of distinct CDR3 sequences, with around 9.6% observed a single time. The sequenced material came from memory (CD45RO+) T cells sorted from blood. All receptors come from a woman aged 18-29 years in good health. Each CDR3 is given with its conserved first and last residue. A D gene is named only where the DNA matches it firmly. Clone size appears in some rows only: once, few, many, or a class for an expanded clone.

abundance: -
d_gene: TRBD2
v_gene: TRBV11-3
j_gene: TRBJ2-1
CDR3nt: TGTGCCAGCAGCTTGGGACTAGCGGGAGGGAGAAAGTTCTTC
CDR3aa: CASSLGLAGGRKFF

abundance: many
d_gene: TRBD1
v_gene: TRBV5-1
j_gene: TRBJ2-1
CDR3nt: TGCGCCAGCAGCCAAGACAGGGGCAATGAGCAGTTCTTC
CDR3aa: CASSQDRGNEQFF

abundance: many
d_gene: -
v_gene: TRBV5-1
j_gene: TRBJ2-1
CDR3nt: TGCGCCAGCAGCTTGATTCTCGGCGACGAGCAGTTCTTC
CDR3aa: CASSLILGDEQFF

abundance: few
d_gene: -
v_gene: TRBV7-3
j_gene: TRBJ1-1
CDR3nt: TGTGCCAGCAGCCGAAATTCGGGGGGCTGGACTGAAGCTTTCTTT
CDR3aa: CASSRNSGGWTEAFF

abundance: few
d_gene: -
v_gene: TRBV6-1
j_gene: TRBJ1-2
CDR3nt: TGTGCCAGCAGTGATCGGGGGTCCTCTGGCGTCTATGGCTACACCTTC
CDR3aa: CASSDRGSSGVYGYTF

abundance: many
d_gene: -
v_gene: TRBV5-1
j_gene: TRBJ2-3
CDR3nt: TGCGCCAGCAGCTTGATGACAGTGGAGAACACAGATACGCAGTATTTT
CDR3aa: CASSLMTVENTDTQYF

abundance: few
d_gene: TRBD2
v_gene: TRBV20-1
j_gene: TRBJ2-4
CDR3nt: TGCAGTGCTAGACCCAGCGGGAGAGAACGAGCCAAAAACATTCAGTACTTC
CDR3aa: CSARPSGRERAKNIQYF

abundance: -
d_gene: -
v_gene: TRBV7-8
j_gene: TRBJ2-3
CDR3nt: TGTGCCAGCAGCCCTAGGGCCGCGGCACTGGAGCAGTATTTT
CDR3aa: CASSPRAAALEQYF

abundance: few
d_gene: TRBD2
v_gene: TRBV14
j_gene: TRBJ2-1
CDR3nt: TGTGCCAGCAGCCCAGGGACTAGTAGAAATGAGCAGTTCTTC
CDR3aa: CASSPGTSRNEQFF

abundance: -
d_gene: -
v_gene: TRBV2
j_gene: TRBJ2-7
CDR3nt: TGTGCCAGCAGTAACCTGGCGGGCTACGAGCAGTACTTC
CDR3aa: CASSNLAGYEQYF

abundance: few
d_gene: TRBD2
v_gene: TRBV6-1
j_gene: TRBJ2-7
CDR3nt: TGTGCCAGCACCCTAATAGCGGGTAGCTACGAGCAGTACTTC
CDR3aa: CASTLIAGSYEQYF

abundance: -
d_gene: TRBD1
v_gene: TRBV6-5
j_gene: TRBJ1-1
CDR3nt: TGTGCCAGCAGTTACTCCGCGACAGGGACCACTGAAGCTTTCTTT
CDR3aa: CASSYSATGTTEAFF

abundance: -
d_gene: TRBD2
v_gene: TRBV5-1
j_gene: TRBJ2-2
CDR3nt: TGCGCCAGCGCGGGGGTGAACACCGGGGAGCTGTTTTTT
CDR3aa: CASAGVNTGELFF

abundance: -
d_gene: -
v_gene: TRBV6-5
j_gene: TRBJ2-2
CDR3nt: TGTGCCAGCAGTTACGGGCCGGGCAGCTACACCGGGGAGCTGTTTTTT
CDR3aa: CASSYGPGSYTGELFF

abundance: -
d_gene: -
v_gene: TRBV20-1
j_gene: TRBJ1-2
CDR3nt: TGCAGTGCTAGAAGGGAGACTAACTATGGCTACACCTTC
CDR3aa: CSARRETNYGYTF

abundance: -
d_gene: -
v_gene: TRBV20-1
j_gene: TRBJ2-1
CDR3nt: TGCAGTGCCTCGAAATCAACCAATGAGCAGTTCTTC
CDR3aa: CSASKSTNEQFF

abundance: many
d_gene: TRBD2
v_gene: TRBV5-1
j_gene: TRBJ2-1
CDR3nt: TGCGCCAGCACCCCAGCGGGAGGAAGGAACAATGAGCAGTTCTTC
CDR3aa: CASTPAGGRNNEQFF

abundance: few
d_gene: TRBD1
v_gene: TRBV4-3
j_gene: TRBJ2-4
CDR3nt: TGCGCCAGCAGCCAAGAGACAGGGAACATTCAGTACTTC
CDR3aa: CASSQETGNIQYF

abundance: few
d_gene: -
v_gene: TRBV10-2
j_gene: TRBJ2-1
CDR3nt: TGCGCCAGCAGTGACCGCAGGAATGAGCAGTTCTTC
CDR3aa: CASSDRRNEQFF

abundance: -
d_gene: -
v_gene: TRBV7-2
j_gene: TRBJ2-5
CDR3nt: TGTGCCAGCAGCCGACAGTTCCAAGAGACCCAGTACTTC
CDR3aa: CASSRQFQETQYF

abundance: many
d_gene: -
v_gene: TRBV3-1
j_gene: TRBJ2-3
CDR3nt: TGTGCCAGCAGCCAGGCCCAAGGTCCAGATACGCAGTATTTT
CDR3aa: CASSQAQGPDTQYF

abundance: -
d_gene: -
v_gene: TRBV4-1
j_gene: TRBJ2-7
CDR3nt: TGCGCCAGCAGCCAAGCAGCACTCTCCTACGAGCAGTACTTC
CDR3aa: CASSQAALSYEQYF

abundance: -
d_gene: -
v_gene: TRBV9
j_gene: TRBJ2-7
CDR3nt: TGTGCCAGCAGCGTAGACCCTGGACAAGGCCGATACGAGCAGTACTTC
CDR3aa: CASSVDPGQGRYEQYF

abundance: few
d_gene: TRBD1
v_gene: TRBV20-1
j_gene: TRBJ2-1
CDR3nt: TGCAGTGCTAGGGAGGACAGGGGGTACAATGAGCAGTTCTTC
CDR3aa: CSAREDRGYNEQFF

abundance: -
d_gene: TRBD1
v_gene: TRBV7-9
j_gene: TRBJ2-4
CDR3nt: TGTGCCAGCAGCTCGGGACAGACAGCCAAAAACATTCAGTACTTC
CDR3aa: CASSSGQTAKNIQYF

abundance: many
d_gene: -
v_gene: TRBV14
j_gene: TRBJ1-2
CDR3nt: TGTGCCAGCAGCCAAGAGGTGCACTATGGCTACACCTTC
CDR3aa: CASSQEVHYGYTF

abundance: few
d_gene: -
v_gene: TRBV9
j_gene: TRBJ1-3
CDR3nt: TGTGCCAGCAGCGTAGGAATGGCAGGGTCTGGAAACACCATATATTTT
CDR3aa: CASSVGMAGSGNTIYF

abundance: -
d_gene: -
v_gene: TRBV6-4
j_gene: TRBJ2-7
CDR3nt: TGTGCCATCCCGAAGTACGAGCAGTACTTC
CDR3aa: CAIPKYEQYF

abundance: -
d_gene: -
v_gene: TRBV5-6
j_gene: TRBJ2-6
CDR3nt: TGTGCCAGCAGCCGTTGGGGCGACTCTGGGGCCAACGTCCTGACTTTC
CDR3aa: CASSRWGDSGANVLTF

abundance: few
d_gene: -
v_gene: TRBV11-2
j_gene: TRBJ2-3
CDR3nt: TGTGCCAGCAGCCTCGTAAGGTGGGCAGATACGCAGTATTTT
CDR3aa: CASSLVRWADTQYF

abundance: many
d_gene: -
v_gene: TRBV27
j_gene: TRBJ2-1
CDR3nt: TGTGCCAGCAGTTTAAATAGCGTCTCAAATGAGCAGTTCTTC
CDR3aa: CASSLNSVSNEQFF

abundance: few
d_gene: TRBD2
v_gene: TRBV6-5
j_gene: TRBJ2-1
CDR3nt: TGTGCCAGCAGTTACACTGGACTAGCGGGAGGGGTGGGTGAGCAGTTCTTC
CDR3aa: CASSYTGLAGGVGEQFF

abundance: -
d_gene: TRBD1
v_gene: TRBV28
j_gene: TRBJ2-7
CDR3nt: TGTGCCAGCAGCTCTACCCAGGGGGTGAACCCCTACGAGCAGTACTTC
CDR3aa: CASSSTQGVNPYEQYF

abundance: many
d_gene: -
v_gene: TRBV5-1
j_gene: TRBJ1-1
CDR3nt: TGCGCCAGCAGCTATGGGAGCGGAGGCACTGAAGCTTTCTTT
CDR3aa: CASSYGSGGTEAFF

abundance: few
d_gene: -
v_gene: TRBV9
j_gene: TRBJ1-2
CDR3nt: TGTGCCAGCAGCTCCCGGACGGACTATGGCTACACCTTC
CDR3aa: CASSSRTDYGYTF

abundance: once
d_gene: TRBD1
v_gene: TRBV2
j_gene: TRBJ1-5
CDR3nt: TGTGCCACCCGGGACAGAGAAAATCAGCCCCAGCATTTT
CDR3aa: CATRDRENQPQHF

abundance: -
d_gene: TRBD2
v_gene: TRBV24-1
j_gene: TRBJ2-5
CDR3nt: TGTGCCACCAGTGAGGGGGGGACGTACCAAGAGACCCAGTACTTC
CDR3aa: CATSEGGTYQETQYF

abundance: medium-sized
d_gene: -
v_gene: TRBV7-6
j_gene: TRBJ2-7
CDR3nt: TGTGCCAGCAGCCAAACGTCAAAAAACGGGGACTACGAGCAGTACTTC
CDR3aa: CASSQTSKNGDYEQYF

abundance: few
d_gene: TRBD2
v_gene: TRBV9
j_gene: TRBJ2-7
CDR3nt: TGTGCCAGCAGCGTGGGGGAGGGCGAGCAGTACTTC
CDR3aa: CASSVGEGEQYF

abundance: few
d_gene: TRBD2
v_gene: TRBV6-5
j_gene: TRBJ2-1
CDR3nt: TGTGCCAGCAGCCCCACAGCGGGGGAACGGTTCTTC
CDR3aa: CASSPTAGERFF

abundance: -
d_gene: -
v_gene: TRBV10-3
j_gene: TRBJ2-3
CDR3nt: TGTGCCATCAGTGAAAGGGGGGCGGGTACGCAGTATTTT
CDR3aa: CAISERGAGTQYF

abundance: -
d_gene: -
v_gene: TRBV9
j_gene: TRBJ1-1
CDR3nt: TGTGCCAGCAGCGTAGCTGGGTCTGCCAACACTGAAGCTTTCTTT
CDR3aa: CASSVAGSANTEAFF

abundance: few
d_gene: TRBD1
v_gene: TRBV20-1
j_gene: TRBJ2-5
CDR3nt: TGCAGTGCGTCAACCGGGACAGGGGGTTGGGAGACCCAGTACTTC
CDR3aa: CSASTGTGGWETQYF

abundance: few
d_gene: TRBD1
v_gene: TRBV10-3
j_gene: TRBJ2-5
CDR3nt: TGTGCCATCGGGGGTACCGGGACAGGGGATCGAGAGACCCAGTACTTC
CDR3aa: CAIGGTGTGDRETQYF

abundance: many
d_gene: -
v_gene: TRBV5-5
j_gene: TRBJ1-2
CDR3nt: TGTGCCAGCAGCCTGAGACAGTCGGGCTATGGCTACACCTTC
CDR3aa: CASSLRQSGYGYTF

abundance: -
d_gene: TRBD1
v_gene: TRBV28
j_gene: TRBJ2-7
CDR3nt: TGTGCCAGCAGAACCGGGACAGGAATCTACGAGCAGTACTTC
CDR3aa: CASRTGTGIYEQYF

abundance: many
d_gene: TRBD1
v_gene: TRBV20-1
j_gene: TRBJ2-1
CDR3nt: TGCAGTGGCCGGACAGGGAGCCACAATGAGCAGTTCTTC
CDR3aa: CSGRTGSHNEQFF

abundance: -
d_gene: TRBD1
v_gene: TRBV11-2
j_gene: TRBJ2-1
CDR3nt: TGTGCCAGCAGCATGCTACAGGGGCTATTTGTAGATGAGCAGTTCTTC
CDR3aa: CASSMLQGLFVDEQFF

abundance: -
d_gene: TRBD2
v_gene: TRBV6-4
j_gene: TRBJ2-1
CDR3nt: TGTGCCAGCAGTGACGACGGCGGGAGTGGCAATGAGCAGTTCTTC
CDR3aa: CASSDDGGSGNEQFF

abundance: few
d_gene: TRBD2
v_gene: TRBV5-1
j_gene: TRBJ2-3
CDR3nt: TGCGCCAGCAGCTTGTCTTTTAGCGGGGGGGCCTCAGATACGCAGTATTTT
CDR3aa: CASSLSFSGGASDTQYF

abundance: -
d_gene: TRBD1
v_gene: TRBV20-1
j_gene: TRBJ2-7
CDR3nt: TGCAGTGCTGCGACAGGGGAACCCTACGAGCAGTACTTC
CDR3aa: CSAATGEPYEQYF

abundance: -
d_gene: TRBD1
v_gene: TRBV20-1
j_gene: TRBJ1-1
CDR3nt: TGCAGTGCTGCCGGGACAGGGGCCTACACTGAAGCTTTCTTT
CDR3aa: CSAAGTGAYTEAFF

abundance: few
d_gene: -
v_gene: TRBV29-1
j_gene: TRBJ2-3
CDR3nt: TGCAGCGCTCCTGGGGGCGCCGGGACAGATACGCAGTATTTT
CDR3aa: CSAPGGAGTDTQYF

abundance: -
d_gene: -
v_gene: TRBV11-2
j_gene: TRBJ2-1
CDR3nt: TGTGCCAGCAGCCCACAAGCAGCTGAGCAGTTCTTC
CDR3aa: CASSPQAAEQFF

abundance: -
d_gene: TRBD1
v_gene: TRBV20-1
j_gene: TRBJ2-5
CDR3nt: TGCAGTGCTAGAGATCTGATTAGGACAGGGGTAGGCCAAGAGACCCAGTACTTC
CDR3aa: CSARDLIRTGVGQETQYF

abundance: -
d_gene: -
v_gene: TRBV12-3/TRBV12-4
j_gene: TRBJ2-3
CDR3nt: TGTGCCAGCAGCTCCGGGGAGGCAGAAAGCACAGATACGCAGTATTTT
CDR3aa: CASSSGEAESTDTQYF